This T cell receptor beta chain was profiled in a study of blood T cell repertoires in COVID-19. Per the study methods: Amplified reference gene primers provided the basis for estimating nucleated cell counts. The table came from immunoSEQ multiplex PCR; TCRdb's copy has only in-frame clones and leaves some out. The V and J calls and clone size come from that table; D and trimming were worked out from the DNA. Of about 240,000 clones in the sample, more than 85% were seen once. The TCR comes from a woman in her 70s with active or convalescent COVID-19. Specimen: peripheral blood.

This CDR3 reads CASSRLRGEQYF. CDR3 nucleotide sequence: TGTGCCAGCAGTCGTCTTAGAGGAGAGCAGTACTTC. This chain connects TRBV6-6 to TRBJ2-7; D gene uncertain. With 5 bases removed from V and 7 bases from J, the gap between germline ends came to 12 bases. This CDR3 region has 12 residues. Germline values: CDR1 MNHNY, CDR2 SVGAGI (reference sequence).